A selection of T cell receptor beta chains follows, all from one sample in a study of T cells in localized non-small cell lung cancer. The assay was immunoSEQ multiplex PCR, and TCRdb's table has in-frame clones only and misses some. The sample lists 45,000 to 65,000 clones; 80% were seen once. This specimen was PBMCs, taken before any cancer treatment. The receptors originated from a woman aged 35-75 years with stage II lung adenocarcinoma. Each CDR3 is given with its conserved first and last residue. Only some rows state a clone size, as once, few, many or a class for expanded clones.

v_call: TRBV6-1; clone_size: once; cdr3_aa: CASSDPDSSQYF
v_call: TRBV7-9; clone_size: once; cdr3_aa: CASSPPDSLAFF
v_call: TRBV6-6; clone_size: once; cdr3_aa: CASSYSRGGGELFF
v_call: TRBV6-6; clone_size: NA; cdr3_aa: CASSYSRDLKSNEQFF
v_call: TRBV6-5; clone_size: NA; cdr3_aa: CASSARTGTESFF
v_call: TRBV5-1; clone_size: NA; cdr3_aa: CASSSTPSTDTQYF
v_call: TRBV11-2; clone_size: once; cdr3_aa: CASSLALMNTEAFF
v_call: TRBV10-2; clone_size: NA; cdr3_aa: CASSDPSGATDTQYF
v_call: TRBV10-3; clone_size: NA; cdr3_aa: CAIRLSPDTEAFF
v_call: TRBV7-9; clone_size: NA; cdr3_aa: CASSSPKDFSLHEQFF
v_call: TRBV9; clone_size: NA; cdr3_aa: CASSVGHQANEKLFF
v_call: TRBV4-1; clone_size: NA; cdr3_aa: CASRGADYQPQHF
v_call: TRBV11-3; clone_size: NA; cdr3_aa: CASSSGTATSYEQYF
v_call: TRBV6-5; clone_size: NA; cdr3_aa: CASSSQGVGEKLFF
v_call: TRBV6-1; clone_size: NA; cdr3_aa: CASEKPSREAFF
v_call: TRBV4-1; clone_size: few; cdr3_aa: CASSLRWGGMRETQYF
v_call: TRBV11-2; clone_size: once; cdr3_aa: CASSLAVPTNTGELFF
v_call: TRBV18; clone_size: few; cdr3_aa: CASSEAAGNTIYF
v_call: TRBV7-2; clone_size: many; cdr3_aa: CASSLLPGGDAGYGYTF
v_call: TRBV6-5; clone_size: NA; cdr3_aa: CASSYSGDSNQPQHF
v_call: TRBV4-1; clone_size: NA; cdr3_aa: CASSQEKETQYF
v_call: TRBV6-4; clone_size: NA; cdr3_aa: CASSEEPTAWYNEQFF